These 26 T cell receptor beta chains were sequenced from one sample in a study of beta chain features in type 1 diabetes. Expressed TCRB transcripts were sequenced, since all the RNA that had been isolated was reverse transcribed. Measured with immunoSEQ multiplex PCR; TCRdb has only the in-frame clones, and not every one. The data hold about 360,000 clones, with about 12% observed a single time. Material for sequencing was naive CD4+ T cells from blood. The origin of the receptors is a man younger than 35 in good health.

This clone has a count of ten or more. This chain joins TRBV7-9 and TRBJ2-7; maybe TRBD2 (6 bases). The germline V gene has CDR1 SEHNR and CDR2 FQNEAQ (reference sequence). Trimming left V 4 bases short and J 2 bases short, with 18 bases between. The CDR3 spans 16 residues. CDR3 region: CASSSRDWQSTYEQYF. The CDR3 DNA sequence: TGTGCCAGCAGCTCCCGGGACTGGCAGTCAACCTACGAGCAGTACTTC.

In this sample, this clone turned up a few times. The J gene is TRBJ2-5, the V gene TRBV5-1; 7 positions match TRBD1. Germline values: CDR1 SGHRS, CDR2 YFSETQ. V dropped 3 bases and J dropped 3; count of bases not matched to a gene: 5. This CDR3 spans 14 amino acids. Here the CDR3 DNA reads TGCGCCAGCAGCTCGGGACAGAAAGAAGAGACCCAGTACTTC. Amino acid sequence: CASSSGQKEETQYF.

In this sample, this clone turned up a few times. V usage is TRBV9 and J usage is TRBJ2-3, with D perhaps matching TRBD1 (6 bases). Germline V gene sequence: CDR1 SGDLS, CDR2 YYNGEE. The CDR3 is 15 amino acids. The V end was cut by 2 bases, the J end by 7 bases, with 17 bases between. The CDR3 is CASSVAGTSGNTQYF. Written as DNA, the CDR3 is TGTGCCAGCAGCGTGGCCGGGACAAGTGGAAATACGCAGTATTTT.

This clone occurred a few times. This chain uses TRBV9 with TRBJ2-7; 10 bases are shared with TRBD2. The V gene's germline CDR1 is SGDLS and CDR2 YYNGEE. V dropped 0 bases and J dropped 10; count of bases not matched to a gene: 16. This CDR3 is 17 amino acids long. The CDR3 reads CASSVESQGRTSGIQYF. In DNA form, the CDR3 reads TGTGCCAGCAGCGTAGAATCACAGGGGCGGACTAGCGGTATCCAGTACTTC. Supplemented by reference TRBV9 and TRBJ2-7, the full variable domain reads DSGVTQTPKHLITATGQRVTLRCSPRSGDLSVYWYQQSLDQGLQFLIQYYNGEERAKGNILERFSAQQFPDLHSELNLSSLELGDSALYFCASSVESQGRTSGIQYFGPGTRLTVT.

This clone turned up a few times. The V call is TRBV19, the J call TRBJ2-6; weak D call: TRBD1 (5 bases). The CDR3 length is 16 residues. Trimming took off 3 bases at V and 2 bases at J, with 11 bases between the two ends. The V gene's germline CDR1 is LNHDA and CDR2 SQIVND (reference sequence). DNA of the CDR3: TGTGCCAGTAGTATGAGACAGCAGGCTGGGGCCAACGTCCTGACTTTC. This sequence encodes CASSMRQQAGANVLTF.

This clone came up a few times. This chain connects TRBV7-9 to TRBJ2-5; 10 bases are a match to TRBD2. CDR1 and CDR2 from the germline V gene are SEHNR and FQNEAQ (reference sequence). V shed 4 bases, J shed 5 bases, and the junction held 4 bases outside the gene matches. CDR3 length: 14 amino acids. In DNA form, the CDR3 reads TGTGCCAGCAGCTCGAGCGGGAGGGAGGAGACCCAGTACTTC. The encoded protein is CASSSSGREETQYF. Combining the CDR3 with reference TRBV7-9 and TRBJ2-5 gives the whole variable domain DTGVSQNPRHKITKRGQNVTFRCDPISEHNRLYWYRQTLGQGPEFLTYFQNEAQLEKSRLLSDRFSAERPKGSFSTLEIQRTEQGDSAMYLCASSSSGREETQYFGPGTRLLVL.

On this clone: The junction differs from germline at one of its ends, possibly a read error. This chain uses TRBV4-3 with TRBJ2-5; D possibly matches TRBD1 or TRBD2 (7 bases each). Germline CDR1 is LGHNA and CDR2 is YSLEER. The CDR3 runs 18 residues. CDR3 DNA sequence: TGCGCCAACAGCCAGGGGGGAGGGTTAAGGGATGGAGAAGAGACCCAGTACTTC. Amino acid sequence: CANSQGGGLRDGEETQYF.

In this sample, this clone turned up a few times. CDR3 in DNA: TGTGCCAGCAGCGCCAGAGGGACCGGGGAGCTGTTTTTT. Translating it yields CASSARGTGELFF. This chain uses TRBV9 with TRBJ2-2; tentative D call: TRBD2 (5 bases). The CDR3 length is 13 residues. Trimming shortened V by 3 bases and J by 5 bases, and 8 bases separated the two germline ends. Germline CDR1 and CDR2: SGDLS and YYNGEE.

A few counts support this clone. The V and J genes are TRBV5-1 and TRBJ2-3; the D is unclear. Per germline, CDR1 SGHRS and CDR2 YFSETQ. The CDR3 totals 14 residues. The V end was cut by 1 base, the J end by 6 bases, with 12 bases between. CDR3 sequence: CASSLPLVRDTQYF. CDR3 in DNA: TGCGCCAGCAGCTTGCCTCTGGTGAGGGATACGCAGTATTTT.

Written as DNA, the CDR3 is TGTGCCTGGAGTCCCGGGGGGCTCCGGGAGTTTAACGGCTACACCTTC. This encodes CAWSPGGLREFNGYTF. V gene TRBV30 combines with J gene TRBJ1-2, with TRBD1 as a possible D gene (6 bases). In germline, CDR1 is GTSNPN, CDR2 SVGIG (reference sequence). The CDR3 covers 16 residues. The V end lost 2 bases, the J end lost 8 bases, and 24 bases lay between the germline ends.

The V gene is TRBV7-9, the J gene TRBJ1-1; a weak D match, TRBD1 (5 bases). This CDR3 comprises 13 residues. Trimming pared 6 bases from V and 1 base from J, leaving 9 bases between. CDR1 is SEHNR and CDR2 is FQNEAQ in the germline V gene (reference sequence). The CDR3 DNA follows: TGTGCCAGCAGATCGACAGCGAACACTGAAGCTTTCTTT. The encoded protein is CASRSTANTEAFF.

The chain joins TRBV14 to TRBJ2-1, with D unresolved. Between the trimmed V and J ends, which lost 1 base and 3 bases, there was a span of 7 bases. The CDR3 length is 14 residues. Looked up from germline, CDR1 is SGHDN and CDR2 is FVKESK. The CDR3 DNA reads TGTGCCAGCAGCCAAGTTGGCCGCTACAATGAGCAGTTCTTC. This gives the protein CASSQVGRYNEQFF.

V usage is TRBV19 and J usage is TRBJ2-3, with D tentatively TRBD1 (6 bases). The CDR3 covers 15 residues. CDR1 and CDR2 (germline): LNHDA, SQIVND (reference sequence). Trimming took off 5 bases at V and 2 bases at J, with 14 bases between the two ends. CDR3 sequence reads: CASSQDRTITDTQYF. Here the CDR3 DNA reads TGTGCCAGTAGTCAAGACAGGACCATCACAGATACGCAGTATTTT.

This clone has only a few counts. V is TRBV4-2 and J is TRBJ2-5, with 8 positions matching TRBD1. Unmatched junction bases numbered 5, after V lost 4 bases and J lost 4 bases. The germline CDR1 and CDR2 sequences are LGHNA and YNFKEQ. There are 14 residues in the CDR3. The CDR3 is CASSPDRDRETQYF. CDR3 coding DNA: TGTGCCAGCAGCCCGGACAGGGATCGAGAGACCCAGTACTTC.

The chain is built from TRBV9 and TRBJ2-3; D remains unclear. V was cut by 3 bases and J by 0 bases, with 11 bases left in between. CDR1 and CDR2 from the germline V gene are SGDLS and YYNGEE. This CDR3 region has 15 residues. CDR3 DNA sequence: TGTGCCAGCAGCGCTTCTGGCGGTAGCACAGATACGCAGTATTTT. It translates to CASSASGGSTDTQYF.

This clone appeared a few times. V gene TRBV19 combines with J gene TRBJ2-4; D ambiguous. Trimming shortened V by 0 bases and J by 0 bases, and 3 bases separated the two germline ends. The germline V gene encodes CDR1 LNHDA and CDR2 SQIVND (reference sequence). The CDR3 is 14 amino acids. In DNA form, the CDR3 reads TGTGCCAGTAGTATAGACTTAGCCAAAAACATTCAGTACTTC. Its translation: CASSIDLAKNIQYF.

The table lists this clone with a count of one. This sequence joins TRBV28 and TRBJ2-7; TRBD2 agrees at 13 bases. V lost 4 bases and J lost 1; bases outside the gene matches: 7. Germline CDR1 MDHEN, CDR2 SYDVKM. The CDR3 runs 17 residues. CDR3 DNA sequence: TGTGCCAGCAGTTCGGTGACTAGCGGGGGGAGGTCCTACGAGCAGTACTTC. Protein: CASSSVTSGGRSYEQYF.

The J gene is TRBJ2-2, the V gene TRBV7-9; 9 bases match TRBD2. In germline, CDR1 is SEHNR, CDR2 FQNEAQ (reference sequence). The CDR3 is made up of 16 amino acids. Trimming took 5 bases from V and 1 from J; bases not matched to a gene: 5. The CDR3 sequence is CASSPGTSWNTGELFF. Here the CDR3 DNA reads TGTGCCAGCAGCCCCGGGACTAGCTGGAACACCGGGGAGCTGTTTTTT.

The sample holds a few counts of this clone. The chain recombines TRBV28 with TRBJ2-1; 8 positions match TRBD1. Germline V gene lookup returns CDR1 MDHEN and CDR2 SYDVKM. The CDR3 has 15 amino acids. The V gene end was trimmed by 6 bases and the J gene end by 2 bases; junction bases not matched to a gene: 6. The CDR3 region has the DNA TGTGCCAGCAGCCCACAGGGGGTACCCTACAATGAGCAGTTCTTC. Protein sequence: CASSPQGVPYNEQFF.

V gene TRBV2 combines with J gene TRBJ1-4, with a possible D match to TRBD1 (5 bases). V dropped 8 bases and J dropped 8 bases, with 9 bases sitting between them. Germline CDR1 and CDR2: SNHLY and FYNNEI. This CDR3 contains 11 residues. CDR3 loop: CASGQWEKLFF. As DNA, the CDR3 is TGTGCCAGCGGACAATGGGAAAAACTGTTTTTT. Full variable domain (rest looked up from reference TRBV2 and TRBJ1-4): EPEVTQTPSHQVTQMGQEVILRCVPISNHLYFYWYRQILGQKVEFLVSFYNNEISEKSEIFDDQFSVERPDGSNFTLKIRSTKLEDSAMYFCASGQWEKLFFGSGTQLSVL.

This chain's CDR3 is CASSLGQSGELFF. Written as DNA, the CDR3 is TGCGCCAGCAGCTTGGGACAGTCCGGGGAGCTGTTTTTT. The chain combines TRBV5-1 with TRBJ2-2, with D tentatively TRBD1 (5 bases). The CDR3 is 13 residues long. V shed 0 bases and J shed 6 bases, with 6 bases lying between them. Germline CDR1 SGHRS, CDR2 YFSETQ.

This chain links TRBV28 with TRBJ2-3; maybe TRBD2 (5 bases). Trimming left V 6 bases short and J 2 bases short, with 12 bases between. The CDR3 sequence is 14 residues long. In germline, CDR1 is MDHEN, CDR2 SYDVKM. CDR3 sequence: CASRPTSYTDTQYF. In DNA form, the CDR3 reads TGTGCCAGCAGACCCACTAGTTACACAGATACGCAGTATTTT.

This clone appeared a few times. DNA for the CDR3: TGCGCCAGCAGCCCTATTACAGGGGGACAGCCCCAGCATTTT. Its protein product is CASSPITGGQPQHF. This chain links TRBV5-1 with TRBJ1-5; 8 bases fit TRBD1. The CDR3 sequence is 14 residues long. With V trimmed by 4 bases and J by 7 bases, 7 bases remained unmatched. Germline CDR1 SGHRS, CDR2 YFSETQ.

The chain has TRBV21-1 and TRBJ2-1; the listed D gene, TRBD2, was not tested against the DNA. TRBV21-1 is an annotated pseudogene. The CDR3 is 16 residues long. The CDR3: CASSQRDGRANNEQFF. The CDR3 DNA reads as TGTGCCAGCAGCCAAAGGGACGGGAGGGCCAACAATGAGCAGTTCTTC.

This clone was found a few times. The rearrangement links TRBV30 to TRBJ2-7; D perhaps matches TRBD1 (5 bases). V dropped 4 bases and J dropped 2 bases, with 15 bases sitting between them. This CDR3 is built from 14 residues. CDR1 GTSNPN and CDR2 SVGIG come from the germline V gene (reference sequence). CDR3 residues: CAWMPPGRAYEQYF. The DNA of the CDR3 is TGTGCCTGGATGCCCCCTGGCAGGGCCTACGAGCAGTACTTC.

The chain employs TRBV9 and TRBJ2-1; 11 positions match TRBD1. With V trimmed by 0 bases and J by 7 bases, 3 bases remained unmatched. The CDR3 runs to 15 residues. Germline V CDR1 and CDR2: SGDLS, YYNGEE. CDR3 amino acids: CASSVEGQGGNEQFF. The CDR3 DNA follows: TGTGCCAGCAGCGTAGAGGGACAGGGGGGGAATGAGCAGTTCTTC.